This passage covers 21 T cell receptor beta chains from one sample sequenced in a study of cytomegalovirus exposure and HLA in healthy donors. In the PCR, 60 Vbeta and 13 Jbeta primers were used. Some clones are missing from TCRdb's copy, which holds only in-frame ones; the method was immunoSEQ multiplex PCR. The sample shows some 100,000 clones, 75% to 90% of them seen only once. The sample was PBMCs. The receptor source for this set is a man younger than 45 in good health and CMV-seronegative.

This clone was seen just once. Because the CDR3's place on the DNA is in doubt, the DNA is left out and the CDR3 is given as listed by TCRdb. V gene TRBV28 combines with J gene TRBJ1-6; the DNA was not compared with TRBD1, the D call given in the table. The CDR3 region is 12 residues in length, termini included. CDR1 is MDHEN and CDR2 is SYDVKM in the germline V gene. The CDR3 is CASSFGFGTGVF.

The rearrangement uses TRBV5-6 and TRBJ1-1; 7 bases fit TRBD1. There are 15 residues in the CDR3. V was pared by 3 bases and J by 0 bases, with 5 bases of the junction left unmatched. CDR1 and CDR2 (germline): SGHDT, YYEEEE. CDR3 sequence (DNA): TGTGCCAGCAGCTCCTTACAGGGGATGAACACTGAAGCTTTCTTT. Protein sequence: CASSSLQGMNTEAFF.

V is TRBV30 and J is TRBJ2-3; the D gene is possibly TRBD1 (5 bases). Germline CDR1 GTSNPN, CDR2 SVGIG (reference sequence). The CDR3 is 12 residues long. V was trimmed by 5 bases and J by 3 bases, leaving 9 bases between them. Here the CDR3 DNA reads TGTGCCTGGCAGGGCGTGACAGATACGCAGTATTTT. Amino acid sequence: CAWQGVTDTQYF.

The sample holds a few counts of this clone. The V gene is TRBV6-6, the J gene TRBJ2-5; D is unresolved. The CDR3 consists of 14 residues. Per germline, CDR1 MNHNY and CDR2 SVGAGI (reference sequence). V lost 0 bases, J lost 0 bases, and 5 bases lay in between. The CDR3, as DNA: TGTGCCAGCAGTTACTCTACGGACCAAGAGACCCAGTACTTC. Amino acid sequence: CASSYSTDQETQYF.

V is TRBV6-4 and J is TRBJ2-1, with 8 bases aligning to TRBD2. CDR3 length: 16 amino acids. J lost 7 bases, V lost 2 bases, and 10 bases had no gene match. Germline V gives CDR1 MRHNA, CDR2 SNTAGT. In DNA form, the CDR3 reads TGTGCCAGCAGTGACGGTACGGGAGGGGGTAGGAATGAGCAGTTCTTC. Its translation is CASSDGTGGGRNEQFF.

The V and J genes are TRBV27 and TRBJ2-7; 9 bases line up with TRBD1. Per germline, CDR1 MNHEY and CDR2 SMNVEV (reference sequence). The CDR3 is made up of 14 amino acids. The V segment lost 8 bases and the J segment 6 bases; nucleotides outside the gene matches: 11. CDR3 sequence reads: CASSYRTGEGEQYF. DNA for the CDR3: TGTGCCAGCTCTTACCGGACAGGGGAGGGCGAGCAGTACTTC.

The CDR3 loop is CASSRRAGIETQYF. The CDR3 nucleotides read TGTGCCAGCAGCCGAAGGGCGGGGATAGAGACCCAGTACTTC. The chain uses TRBV7-9 and TRBJ2-5, with D perhaps TRBD2 (6 bases). CDR3 length: 14 amino acids. Germline CDR1 is SEHNR and CDR2 is FQNEAQ (reference sequence). V was clipped by 5 bases and J by 4 bases, with 14 bases between them.

This chain uses TRBV29-1 with TRBJ1-5; D might be TRBD1 (6 bases). CDR1 and CDR2 from the germline V gene are SQVTM and ANQGSEA. Trimming stripped 5 bases from V and 0 bases from J, with 11 bases between. This CDR3 spans 14 amino acids. The CDR3: CSVLTGDSNQPQHF. CDR3 DNA sequence: TGCAGCGTTCTGACAGGAGATAGCAATCAGCCCCAGCATTTT. Supplemented by reference TRBV29-1 and TRBJ1-5, the full variable domain reads SAVISQKPSRDICQRGTSLTIQCQVDSQVTMMFWYRQQPGQSLTLIATANQGSEATYESGFVIDKFPISRPNLTFSTLTVSNMSPEDSSIYLCSVLTGDSNQPQHFGDGTRLSIL.

This chain joins TRBV30 and TRBJ1-6; D remains ambiguous. V lost 0 bases and J 14 bases, leaving 14 bases between the germline ends. The CDR3 has 13 residues. In germline, CDR1 is GTSNPN, CDR2 SVGIG (reference sequence). DNA of the CDR3: TGTGCCTGGAGTGTAAATAGAGTGGGCGCCCTCCACTTT. Protein product: CAWSVNRVGALHF. The full variable domain, completed using reference TRBV30 and TRBJ1-6, is SQTIHQWPATLVQPVGSPLSLECTVEGTSNPNLYWYRQAAGRGLQLLFYSVGIGQISSEVPQNLSASRPQDRQFILSSKKLLLSDSGFYLCAWSVNRVGALHFGNGTRLTVT.

On this clone itself: Other DNA sequences in this sample translate to the same CDR3. The chain is built from TRBV27 and TRBJ2-5; 7 nucleotides line up with TRBD1. With 0 bases clipped from V and 2 bases from J, the junction kept 0 bases outside the gene matches. The CDR3 is 14 residues long. Germline CDR1 is MNHEY and CDR2 is SMNVEV (reference sequence). CDR3 region: CASSLSRGQETQYF. The CDR3 DNA reads as TGTGCCAGCAGTTTATCCAGGGGGCAAGAGACCCAGTACTTC.

V gene TRBV5-1 combines with J gene TRBJ1-1, with D possibly TRBD1 on 5 matching bases. Germline lookup yields CDR1 SGHRS and CDR2 YFSETQ. Trimming pared 4 bases from V and 0 bases from J, leaving 13 bases between. This CDR3 spans 15 amino acids. The DNA of the CDR3 is TGCGCCAGCAGCCCCTTGGGGGGGATGAACACTGAAGCTTTCTTT. Its translation: CASSPLGGMNTEAFF.

In its sample, this clone was seen once. V and J are TRBV2 and TRBJ2-2, with 7 bases fitting TRBD2. With 4 bases clipped from V and 6 bases from J, the junction kept 8 bases outside the gene matches. Per the germline V gene, CDR1 is SNHLY and CDR2 is FYNNEI. CDR3 length: 15 residues. CDR3 protein: CASSAGGRGAGELFF. The DNA of the CDR3 is TGTGCCAGCAGTGCTGGCGGGAGAGGGGCCGGGGAGCTGTTTTTT.

V usage is TRBV21-1 and J usage is TRBJ1-2. TRBV21-1 is given as a pseudogene. CDR3 length: 18 amino acids. CDR3 loop: CASSKVWGFEGDNYGYTF. CDR3 coding DNA: TGTGCCAGCAGCAAAGTATGGGGTTTTGAGGGCGATAACTATGGCTACACCTTC.

V and J are TRBV11-2 and TRBJ2-3; D may be TRBD2 (7 bases). Trimming pared 3 bases from V and 5 bases from J, leaving 21 bases between. The CDR3 covers 17 residues. Germline CDR1 SGHAT, CDR2 FQNNGV. CDR3 sequence: CASSFLRMRGGRDTQYF. CDR3 nucleotide sequence: TGTGCCAGCAGCTTTCTTCGTATGAGGGGGGGCAGAGATACGCAGTATTTT. Full variable domain (rest looked up from reference TRBV11-2 and TRBJ2-3): EAGVAQSPRYKIIEKRQSVAFWCNPISGHATLYWYQQILGQGPKLLIQFQNNGVVDDSQLPKDRFSAERLKGVDSTLKIQPAKLEDSAVYLCASSFLRMRGGRDTQYFGPGTRLTVL.

For the CDR3, the DNA is TGCAGCGTTGAAGTTGACAGAGCCTACGAGCAGTACTTC. Its protein is CSVEVDRAYEQYF. This chain connects TRBV29-1 to TRBJ2-7, with TRBD1 as a possible D gene (5 bases). The CDR3 contains 13 residues. V was pared by 1 base and J by 2 bases, with 9 bases between. The germline gives CDR1 SQVTM, CDR2 ANQGSEA.

The chain employs TRBV27 and TRBJ1-2; 9 bases match TRBD1. The germline V gene encodes CDR1 MNHEY and CDR2 SMNVEV (reference sequence). Unmatched junction bases numbered 29, after V lost 5 bases and J lost 7 bases. This CDR3 is 21 amino acids long. The CDR3 loop is CASSGFREFRDRDLARVGYTF. The CDR3 DNA reads as TGTGCCAGCAGTGGATTTAGAGAGTTCCGGGACAGGGACTTGGCGCGAGTTGGCTACACCTTC.

This chain links TRBV6-5 with TRBJ2-1, with 8 positions matching TRBD2. The germline V gene has CDR1 MNHEY and CDR2 SVGAGI. Losses at the gene ends were 6 bases for V and 9 bases for J; bases not matched to a gene: 10. The CDR3 is 14 residues long. This CDR3 is CASRVPIAGGEQFF. In DNA, the CDR3 is TGTGCCAGCAGGGTTCCGATCGCGGGGGGTGAGCAGTTCTTC.

This chain connects TRBV20-1 to TRBJ2-5, with D possibly matching TRBD1 (6 bases). Germline CDR1 reads DFQATT; CDR2 reads SNEGSKA (reference sequence). The CDR3 length is 11 residues. The CDR3 coding sequence is TGCGGTTACAGGGCTCGAGAGACCCAGTACTTC. This translates into CGYRARETQYF.

J is TRBJ1-4 and V is TRBV28, with D tentatively TRBD1 (5 bases). V gave up 4 bases and J gave up 4 bases, with 16 bases separating them. Germline V gives CDR1 MDHEN, CDR2 SYDVKM. The CDR3 sequence is 16 residues long. The CDR3 DNA follows: TGTGCCAGCAGTTCAAAACTAAACAGGTTTAATGAAAAACTGTTTTTT. Translated, it gives CASSSKLNRFNEKLFF.

The rearrangement joins TRBV25-1 to TRBJ2-2, with 7 positions matching TRBD2. Germline-derived CDR1 and CDR2 are MGHDK and SYGVNS. Trimming at V came to 4 bases and at J to 4 bases, leaving 12 bases not matched to a gene. This CDR3 contains 17 residues. The CDR3 nucleotides read TGTGCCAGCAGTGGATCGCCCCCCGCGGGGGTCACCGGGGAGCTGTTTTTT. Its protein product is CASSGSPPAGVTGELFF.

The chain is built from TRBV27 and TRBJ2-5; tentative D call: TRBD1 (5 bases). The V end was cut by 4 bases, the J end by 6 bases, with 12 bases between. The germline V gene encodes CDR1 MNHEY and CDR2 SMNVEV (reference sequence). The CDR3 is 13 residues long. Here the CDR3 DNA reads TGTGCCAGCAGTTCCCAGGGTACGAAGACCCAGTACTTC. Encoded protein: CASSSQGTKTQYF.